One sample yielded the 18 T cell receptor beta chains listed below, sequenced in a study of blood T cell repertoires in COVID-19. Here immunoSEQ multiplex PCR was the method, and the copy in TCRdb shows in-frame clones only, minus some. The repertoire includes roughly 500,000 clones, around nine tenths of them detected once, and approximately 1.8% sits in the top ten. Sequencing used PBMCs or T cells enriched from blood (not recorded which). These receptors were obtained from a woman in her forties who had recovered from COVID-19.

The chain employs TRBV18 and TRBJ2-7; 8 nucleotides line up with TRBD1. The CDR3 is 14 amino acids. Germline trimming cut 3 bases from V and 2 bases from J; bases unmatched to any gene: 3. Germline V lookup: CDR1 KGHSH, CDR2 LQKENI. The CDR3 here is CASSPGQETYEQYF. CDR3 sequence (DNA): TGTGCCAGCTCACCGGGACAGGAGACCTACGAGCAGTACTTC.

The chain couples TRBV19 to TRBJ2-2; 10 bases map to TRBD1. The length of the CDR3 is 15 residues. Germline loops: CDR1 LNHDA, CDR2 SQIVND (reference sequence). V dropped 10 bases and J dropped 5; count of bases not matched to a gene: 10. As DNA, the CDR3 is TGTGCCACCATCCCCGACAGGGGGCCAACCGGGGAGCTGTTTTTT. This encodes CATIPDRGPTGELFF.

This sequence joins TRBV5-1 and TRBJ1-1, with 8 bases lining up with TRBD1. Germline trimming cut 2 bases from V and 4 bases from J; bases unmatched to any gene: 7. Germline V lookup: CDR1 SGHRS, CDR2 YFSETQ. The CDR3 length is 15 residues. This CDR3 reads CASSLSQGVRTEAFF. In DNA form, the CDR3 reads TGCGCCAGCAGCTTATCACAGGGGGTACGCACTGAAGCTTTCTTT.

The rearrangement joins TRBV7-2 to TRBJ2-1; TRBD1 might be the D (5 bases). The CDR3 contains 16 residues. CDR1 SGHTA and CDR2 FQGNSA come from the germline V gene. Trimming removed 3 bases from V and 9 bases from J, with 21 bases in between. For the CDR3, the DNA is TGTGCCAGCAGCTTGGCGTGGGGCAGTAGGGTTAGTGAGCAGTTCTTC. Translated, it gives CASSLAWGSRVSEQFF.

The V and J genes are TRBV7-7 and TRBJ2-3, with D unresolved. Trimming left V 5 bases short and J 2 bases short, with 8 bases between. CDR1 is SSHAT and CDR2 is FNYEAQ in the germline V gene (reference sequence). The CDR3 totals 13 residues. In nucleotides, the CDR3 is TGTGCCAGCAGCCCCGAGATCACAGATACGCAGTATTTT. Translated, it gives CASSPEITDTQYF.

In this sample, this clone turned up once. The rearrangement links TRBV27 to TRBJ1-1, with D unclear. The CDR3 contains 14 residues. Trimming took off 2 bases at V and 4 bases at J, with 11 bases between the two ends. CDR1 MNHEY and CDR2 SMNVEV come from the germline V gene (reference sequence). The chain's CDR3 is CASSLSSEGTEAFF. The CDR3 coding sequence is TGTGCCAGCAGTTTAAGCTCGGAGGGCACTGAAGCTTTCTTT.

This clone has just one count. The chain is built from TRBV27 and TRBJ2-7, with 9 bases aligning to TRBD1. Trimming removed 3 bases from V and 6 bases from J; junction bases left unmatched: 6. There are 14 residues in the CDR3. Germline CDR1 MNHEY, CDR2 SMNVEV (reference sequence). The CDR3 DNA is TGTGCCAGCAGTTTCCGGGACAGGGCGGGCGAGCAGTACTTC. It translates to CASSFRDRAGEQYF.

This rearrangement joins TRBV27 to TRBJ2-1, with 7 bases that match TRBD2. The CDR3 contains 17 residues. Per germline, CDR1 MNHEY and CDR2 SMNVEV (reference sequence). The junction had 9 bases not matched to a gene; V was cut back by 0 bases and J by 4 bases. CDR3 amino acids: CASSLSPRTRSYNEQFF. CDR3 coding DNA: TGTGCCAGCAGTTTATCACCCCGGACTAGGAGTTACAATGAGCAGTTCTTC.

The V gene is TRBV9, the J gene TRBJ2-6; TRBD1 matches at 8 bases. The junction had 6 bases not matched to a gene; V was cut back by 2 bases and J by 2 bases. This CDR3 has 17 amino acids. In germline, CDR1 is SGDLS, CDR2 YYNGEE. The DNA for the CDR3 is TGTGCCAGCAGCGTCTTAGCAGGGGGCGCTGGGGCCAACGTCCTGACTTTC. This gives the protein CASSVLAGGAGANVLTF.

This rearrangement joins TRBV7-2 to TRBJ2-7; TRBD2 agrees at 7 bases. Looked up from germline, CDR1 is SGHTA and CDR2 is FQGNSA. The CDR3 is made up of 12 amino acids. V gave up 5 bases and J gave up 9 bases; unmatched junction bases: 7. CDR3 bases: TGTGCCAGCAGCCCCGCTAGACTAGCGCAGTACTTC. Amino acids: CASSPARLAQYF. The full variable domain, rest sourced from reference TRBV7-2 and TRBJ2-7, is GAGVSQSPSNKVTEKGKDVELRCDPISGHTALYWYRQSLGQGLEFLIYFQGNSAPDKSGLPSDRFSAERTGGSVSTLTIQRTQQEDSAVYLCASSPARLAQYFGPGTRLTVT.

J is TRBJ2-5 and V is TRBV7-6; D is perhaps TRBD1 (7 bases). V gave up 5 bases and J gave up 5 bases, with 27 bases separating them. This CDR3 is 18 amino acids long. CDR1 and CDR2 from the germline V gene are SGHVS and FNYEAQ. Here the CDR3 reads CASSQGGGGAVSRETQYF. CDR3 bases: TGTGCCAGCAGCCAGGGGGGAGGAGGGGCCGTCTCGAGGGAGACCCAGTACTTC.

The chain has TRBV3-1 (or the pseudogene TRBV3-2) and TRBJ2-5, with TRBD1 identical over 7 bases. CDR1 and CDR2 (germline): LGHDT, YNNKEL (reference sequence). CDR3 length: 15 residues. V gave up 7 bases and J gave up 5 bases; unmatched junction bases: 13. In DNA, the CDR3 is TGTGCCAGCAACGACGAATCCAGGGGGATTGAGACCCAGTACTTC. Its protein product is CASNDESRGIETQYF.

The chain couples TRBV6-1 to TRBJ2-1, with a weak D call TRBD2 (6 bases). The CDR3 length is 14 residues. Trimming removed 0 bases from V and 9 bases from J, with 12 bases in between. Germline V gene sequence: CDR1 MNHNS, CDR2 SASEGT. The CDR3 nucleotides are TGTGCCAGCAGTGAAGCGCCCGGAGGGGCTGAGCAGTTCTTC. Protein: CASSEAPGGAEQFF.

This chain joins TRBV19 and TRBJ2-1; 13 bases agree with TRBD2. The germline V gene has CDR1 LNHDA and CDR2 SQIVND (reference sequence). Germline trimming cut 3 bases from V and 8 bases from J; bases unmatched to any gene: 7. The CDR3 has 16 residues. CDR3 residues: CASSMKTGLAGDEQFF. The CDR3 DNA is TGTGCCAGTAGTATGAAGACAGGACTAGCGGGAGATGAGCAGTTCTTC. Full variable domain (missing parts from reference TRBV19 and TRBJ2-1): DGGITQSPKYLFRKEGQNVTLSCEQNLNHDAMYWYRQDPGQGLRLIYYSQIVNDFQKGDIAEGYSVSREKKESFPLTVTSAQKNPTAFYLCASSMKTGLAGDEQFFGPGTRLTVL.

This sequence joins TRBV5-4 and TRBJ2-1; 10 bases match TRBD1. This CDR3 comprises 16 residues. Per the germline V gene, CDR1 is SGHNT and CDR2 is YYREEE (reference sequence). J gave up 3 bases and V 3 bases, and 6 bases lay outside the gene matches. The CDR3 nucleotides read TGTGCCAGCAGCTCCTCCGGGACAGGGGTCTACAATGAGCAGTTCTTC. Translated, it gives CASSSSGTGVYNEQFF.

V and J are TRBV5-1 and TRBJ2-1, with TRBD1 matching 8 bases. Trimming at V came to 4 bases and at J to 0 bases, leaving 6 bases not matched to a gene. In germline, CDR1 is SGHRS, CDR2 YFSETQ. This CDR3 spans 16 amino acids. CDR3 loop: CASSPGQVSSYNEQFF. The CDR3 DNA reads TGCGCCAGCAGCCCGGGACAGGTTAGCTCCTACAATGAGCAGTTCTTC.

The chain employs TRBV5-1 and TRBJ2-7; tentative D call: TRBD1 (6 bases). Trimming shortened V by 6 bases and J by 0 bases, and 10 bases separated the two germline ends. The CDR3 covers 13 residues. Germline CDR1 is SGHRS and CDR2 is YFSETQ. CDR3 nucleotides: TGCGCCAGCACCGCAGGGGACTCCTACGAGCAGTACTTC. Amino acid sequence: CASTAGDSYEQYF.

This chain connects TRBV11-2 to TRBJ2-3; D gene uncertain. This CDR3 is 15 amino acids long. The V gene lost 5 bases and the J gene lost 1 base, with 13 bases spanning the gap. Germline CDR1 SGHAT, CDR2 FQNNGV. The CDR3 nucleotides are TGTGCCAGCAGCCAACTGGTGCAGGGCACAGATACGCAGTATTTT. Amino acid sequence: CASSQLVQGTDTQYF.